The present T cell receptor beta chain was sequenced within a study of PD-1 blockade in classical Hodgkin lymphoma (dated by TCRdb to the early 2020s). A note on the overall study: Nivolumab dosing was 3 mg/kg intravenously every 2 weeks, continuing until either disease progression or unacceptable toxicity. The study used TCR beta sequencing and CyTOF to define a peripheral blood immune signature of response to PD-1 blockade in classical Hodgkin lymphoma. Study-wide conclusions, independent of this receptor: The study covered only a single clinical trial cohort, and the causes of the repertoire differences, possibly disease activity or prior therapy, were still not defined. Lower diversity was observed in patients in whom nivolumab was started less than 1 year after ASCT, and these patients were excluded from later analyses so that confounding by immune reconstitution would be avoided. Trial patients with a complete response had baseline diversity similar to that of newly diagnosed patients, while partial responders and progressors had significantly lower diversity. CD4+ but not CD8+ TCR diversity rose significantly by C4D1 (p=0.0027 vs p=0.16), most apparent in complete responders (p=0.02). Baseline TCR diversity was reported to be lower in newly diagnosed patients than in healthy donors and to be lower still in relapsed/refractory patients.

Points on this clone: There is no known antigen for this receptor. Per-nucleotide qualities are absent, and no much larger clonotype sits a single base away.

Genomic DNA was isolated using the Qiagen DNeasy kit from unsorted PBMCs as well as from negatively selected CD4+ and CD8+ fractions. Amplification of TCR beta CDR3 regions was done by immunoSEQ multiplex PCR with primers that anneal to V and J segments. Amplification bias was minimized using a synthetic immune receptor repertoire, and residual bias was removed computationally after sequencing. Under the source paper's analysis protocol: Custom Python scripts were used to quantify repertoire diversity as the Shannon entropy index. Unsorted, CD4+ and CD8+ repertoires were examined separately, except in combined analyses, for which CD4+ and CD8+ sequences were merged in silico. Clonal expansion was defined as a frequency increase of at least 2-fold after treatment compared with C1D1, and clones undetected at baseline were assigned a pseudocount of 0.5. Clones with 0 or 1 copy at C1D1 were defined as singleton clones, while clones with 2 or more copies were defined as non-singleton clones. Clones expanded in unsorted samples were annotated as CD4+, CD8+ or unknown by matching protein sequences in sorted samples from the same patient. Wilcoxon tests were applied to paired samples to test diversity changes from C1D1 to C4D1. In its TCRdb copy, this immuneACCESS table keeps in-frame sequences only and misses some clones. Where compared with another copy, unresolved V genes explain less than half of these, and the others have no known cause. That table is the source of V, J and clone size, and D and trimming were worked out from the DNA. Across this sample there are tens of thousands of clones, with around 80% seen only once. Approximately 11% of the sample comes from the top ten.

V is cut back by 6 bases and J by 3 bases, with 8 bases in the junction unmatched. The germline V gene sets CDR1 to MDHEN and CDR2 to SYDVKM. Its CDR3 holds 16 amino acids, cysteine through phenylalanine. Only the CDR3 DNA is retained, 48 bases long and in frame from the first base. In light of the paper, this sample's time point label describes: cycle 1 day 1 (C1D1), immediately before nivolumab initiation. Relapse after autologous stem cell transplantation had occurred in all trial patients, and cohorts A, B and C were distinguished by prior brentuximab vedotin exposure. A total of about 51 patients with relapsed/refractory classical Hodgkin lymphoma made up the trial cohort, and each patient's best overall response was complete response, partial response or progressive disease. In the multi-cohort phase II CheckMate 205 trial, trial patients received single-agent nivolumab. Best overall response was determined by an independent review committee according to the 2007 International Working Group response criteria. Trial PBMCs were obtained immediately prior to nivolumab initiation (C1D1) and on therapy at cycle 2 day 1 and cycle 4 day 1. After peripheral blood was drawn into 8 mL Vacutainer Cell Preparation Tubes, PBMCs were isolated by centrifugation and then cryopreserved.

The chain is made from TRBV28 and TRBJ2-1; 10 junctional bases match TRBD2. This TCR was sampled from a human donor with classical Hodgkin lymphoma. The sample consisted of peripheral blood mononuclear cells (PBMCs), taken at baseline. The CDR3 sequence is CASSLIASGGYNEQFF. The bases are TGTGCCAGCAGCTTAATCGCTAGCGGGGGCTACAATGAGCAGTTCTTC.